This TCR beta chain was identified during a study of read filtering for tumor transcriptome and immune sequencing. Turning to the study itself: Roughly 8 patients were R-ISS I, 16 were R-ISS II, about seven were R-ISS III. Findings and limits, study-wide: This fraction held mixed bone marrow immune cells after CD138-negative sorting.

Molecular barcoded adaptors covering alpha/delta and beta/gamma chains were used on roughly 400 ng RNA. TCRdb called the reads again in MiXCR, with one record for every CDR3 protein. The table shows about 86,000 distinct CDR3 sequences, with 9% to 15% occurring only once. CDR3 size: 14 residues. Germline CDR1 and CDR2: SGHAT and FQDESV (reference sequence). With 5 bases removed from V and 5 bases from J, the gap between germline ends came to 12 bases. This clonotype occurred a few times. Antigen unknown. The chain is built from TRBV11-1 and TRBJ2-2; D perhaps matches TRBD2 (6 bases). Source material: a population of CD138-negative cells sorted from bone marrow. This receptor was taken from a donor older than 35 with multiple myeloma. This CDR3 reads CASSLGGFTGELFF. CDR3 bases: TGTGCCAGCAGCCTAGGAGGGTTTACCGGGGAGCTGTTTTTT.